This T cell receptor beta chain derives from a study of shared clonotypes between healthy human individuals. Here immunoSEQ multiplex PCR was the method, and the copy in TCRdb shows in-frame clones only, minus some. This table has 2 million to 2.5 million clones, nearly 97% appearing once. Whole-study results and caveats: Estimated clonotype richness was generally higher in naive than memory subsets. Compared with clonotypes that all four donors shared, non-shared clonotypes had lower generation probabilities.

As regards this clone: The antigen remains unidentified.

Germline trimming cut 9 bases from V and 5 bases from J; bases unmatched to any gene: 11. Germline lookup yields CDR1 LNHDA and CDR2 SQIVND (reference sequence). This CDR3 spans 14 amino acids. Sequenced material: naive CD4+ T cells sorted from blood. Stated subset: CD45RA+ positively selected. The sequence was collected from a man between 18 and 35 years old in good health. The chain joins TRBV19 to TRBJ2-7; 9 positions agree with TRBD1. The CDR3 protein is CARGQQGAYHEQYF. The CDR3, as DNA: TGTGCCAGAGGACAACAGGGGGCTTACCACGAGCAGTACTTC.